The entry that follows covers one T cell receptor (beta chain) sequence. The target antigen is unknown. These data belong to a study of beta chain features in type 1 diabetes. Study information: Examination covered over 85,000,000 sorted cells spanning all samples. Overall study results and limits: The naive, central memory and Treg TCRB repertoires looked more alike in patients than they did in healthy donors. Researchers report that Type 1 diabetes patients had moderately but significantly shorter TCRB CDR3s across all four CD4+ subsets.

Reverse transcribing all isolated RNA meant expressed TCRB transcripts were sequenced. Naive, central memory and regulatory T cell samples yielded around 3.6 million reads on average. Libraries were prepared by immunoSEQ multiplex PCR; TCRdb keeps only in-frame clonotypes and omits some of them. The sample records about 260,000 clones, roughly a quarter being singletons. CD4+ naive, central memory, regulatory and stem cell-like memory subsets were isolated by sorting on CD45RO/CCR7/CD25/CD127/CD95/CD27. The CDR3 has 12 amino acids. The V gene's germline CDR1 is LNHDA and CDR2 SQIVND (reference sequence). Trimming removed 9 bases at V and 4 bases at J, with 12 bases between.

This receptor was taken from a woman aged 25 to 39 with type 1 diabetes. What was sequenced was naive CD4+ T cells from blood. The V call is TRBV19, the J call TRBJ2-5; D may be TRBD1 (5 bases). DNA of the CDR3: TGTGCCAGCCAGGGTTCCTCAGAGACCCAGTACTTC. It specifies CASQGSSETQYF.